This T cell receptor (beta chain) was profiled in a study of cytomegalovirus exposure and HLA in healthy donors. It was with 60 Vbeta and 13 Jbeta primers that the PCR ran. The data were produced by immunoSEQ multiplex PCR, yet TCRdb's version contains in-frame clones alone and is incomplete. Its listing shows around 51,000 clones. V lost 4 bases and J lost 10; bases outside the gene matches: 6. The CDR3 is 12 amino acids. Germline V gene data show CDR1 as MNHEY and CDR2 as SVGAGI. Sequenced: PBMCs. This sequence was found in a man aged 40-49 years in good health and CMV-seropositive. This sequence joins TRBV6-5 and TRBJ1-2; TRBD1 aligns across 7 bases. In DNA form, the CDR3 reads TGTGCCAGCAGTTTGGGACAGATTCCCTACACCTTC. Encoded protein: CASSLGQIPYTF.